These 8 T cell receptor beta chains were all obtained from the same sample, sequenced in a study of T-cell memory formation after mild COVID-19 (dated by TCRdb to about 2021). The library relied on 5' RACE. TCRdb shows the sequencer as Illumina NovaSeq 6000. TCRdb cleaned the public reads at Q25 with fastp, built clones with MiXCR and kept in-frame beta chains. Each entry is one CDR3 protein sequence, shown with its most common DNA and genes. This sample lists around 200,000 distinct CDR3 sequences; roughly 20% were detected once. The ten biggest clones cover roughly 4.3% of the sample. Sequenced: PBMCs or a T cell subset sorted from them (not recorded which). Receptors were obtained from a man between 18 and 35 years old who had mild COVID-19 (a few samples of this study predate the infection). The sample titles of this study are shuffled in the database, so cell type and time point are left out; the donor was told from shared clones.

The chain recombines TRBV5-1 with TRBJ2-3, with a possible D match to TRBD1 (6 bases). Looked up from germline, CDR1 is SGHRS and CDR2 is YFSETQ. The CDR3 is 14 residues long. The V end lost 10 bases, the J end lost 0 bases, and 15 bases lay between the germline ends. The CDR3, as DNA: TGCGCCGGGAGACAGGCGACTAGCACAGATACGCAGTATTTT. Its protein is CAGRQATSTDTQYF.

CDR3 residues: CASSQGPGSSGANVLTF. The DNA of the CDR3 is TGTGCCAGCAGCCAAGGACCGGGTTCGTCTGGGGCCAACGTCCTGACTTTC. The genes are TRBV7-6 and TRBJ2-6; D is ambiguous. CDR3 size: 17 residues. The V end was cut by 5 bases, the J end by 1 base, with 15 bases between. From germline, CDR1 is SGHVS and CDR2 FNYEAQ.

V gene TRBV4-3 combines with J gene TRBJ1-5; 8 positions match TRBD1. Per the germline V gene, CDR1 is LGHNA and CDR2 is YSLEER. This CDR3 spans 15 amino acids. The V gene end was trimmed by 4 bases and the J gene end by 3 bases; junction bases not matched to a gene: 5. CDR3 amino acids: CASSLQGGVNQPQHF. CDR3 DNA sequence: TGCGCCAGCAGCCTACAGGGGGGCGTCAATCAGCCCCAGCATTTT.

This clonotype was seen a few times. V is TRBV6-1 and J is TRBJ2-7, with D possibly matching TRBD1 (5 bases). V lost 7 bases and J 2 bases, leaving 12 bases between the germline ends. The CDR3 spans 13 residues. The germline V gene has CDR1 MNHNS and CDR2 SASEGT. CDR3 sequence: CASTRQGTYEQYF. In DNA form, the CDR3 reads TGTGCCAGCACAAGGCAGGGCACCTACGAGCAGTACTTC.

This clonotype has more than one count but fewer than ten. The gene calls are TRBV3-1 and TRBJ2-7, with D possibly TRBD1 on 5 matching bases. The CDR3 is 13 amino acids. The germline gives CDR1 LGHDT, CDR2 YNNKEL (reference sequence). Trimming shortened V by 5 bases and J by 6 bases, and 14 bases separated the two germline ends. The CDR3 region is CASSALRQSEQYF. The CDR3 coding sequence is TGTGCCAGCAGCGCCCTGAGACAGTCCGAGCAGTACTTC.

The chain joins TRBV5-1 to TRBJ2-2; 11 nucleotides match TRBD2. There are 18 residues in the CDR3. The J segment lost 0 bases and the V segment lost 0 bases, leaving 4 bases of the junction unmatched. The germline CDR1 and CDR2 sequences are SGHRS and YFSETQ. CDR3 in DNA: TGCGCCAGCAGCTTGGCCTCGGGACTAGCGGCGAACACCGGGGAGCTGTTTTTT. Translating it yields CASSLASGLAANTGELFF.

As for this clonotype: Compared with germline, one end of the junction differs, possibly owing to a read error. The chain is built from TRBV7-9 and TRBJ1-2; no firm D call. This CDR3 comprises 11 residues. Looked up from germline, CDR1 is SEHNR and CDR2 is FQNEAQ (reference sequence). CDR3 residues: CASSLTEASAF. CDR3 in DNA: TGTGCCAGCAGCTTAACGGAAGCGAGTGCCTTC.

This chain connects TRBV2 to TRBJ1-5, with D maybe TRBD1 (5 bases). This CDR3 contains 14 residues. V lost 3 bases to trimming and J lost 7 bases, with 13 bases between them. CDR1 is SNHLY, CDR2 FYNNEI, per germline. For the CDR3, the DNA is TGTGCCAGCAGTGACGCCGGGCGGGGGCAGCCCCAGCATTTT. It specifies CASSDAGRGQPQHF.